The 19 T cell receptor beta chains below were found in one sample sequenced in a study of cytomegalovirus exposure and HLA in healthy donors. The PCR employed 60 Vbeta primers together with 13 Jbeta primers. Measured with immunoSEQ multiplex PCR; TCRdb has only the in-frame clones, and not every one. The data hold about 140,000 clones, with roughly four fifths observed a single time. Input material: PBMCs. These receptors were obtained from a female donor in good health and CMV-seronegative.

The CDR3 region is CASSWRETDTQYF. The CDR3 DNA sequence: TGCGCCAGCAGCTGGCGGGAAACAGATACGCAGTATTTT. The gene calls are TRBV5-1 and TRBJ2-3; a possible D gene is TRBD2 (6 bases). CDR1 and CDR2 (germline): SGHRS, YFSETQ. Between the trimmed V and J ends, which lost 3 bases and 3 bases, there was a span of 8 bases. CDR3 length: 13 amino acids.

The V gene is TRBV5-1, the J gene TRBJ1-2; 7 bases are a match to TRBD1. Germline V lookup: CDR1 SGHRS, CDR2 YFSETQ. V dropped 2 bases and J dropped 2; count of bases not matched to a gene: 12. This CDR3 contains 17 residues. In DNA form, the CDR3 reads TGCGCCAGCAGCTTAGAGGGGGCGCTTTTCCTCAACTATGGCTACACCTTC. It yields the protein CASSLEGALFLNYGYTF.

The genes are TRBV7-2 and TRBJ2-7, with D possibly matching TRBD1 (5 bases). The CDR3 covers 15 residues. Deletions cut 2 bases from V and 2 bases from J, with 13 bases between. CDR1 and CDR2 from the germline V gene are SGHTA and FQGNSA. The DNA of the CDR3 is TGTGCCAGCAGCTTAAACGGACAAGGGGCCTACGAGCAGTACTTC. The encoded protein is CASSLNGQGAYEQYF.

This chain connects TRBV6-4 to TRBJ2-1, with unresolved D. This CDR3 comprises 13 residues. Trimming cost V 4 bases and J 0 bases, with 4 bases left between them. Germline V gene data show CDR1 as MRHNA and CDR2 as SNTAGT. This chain's CDR3 is CASSVNSYNEQFF. In DNA form, the CDR3 reads TGTGCCAGCAGTGTTAACTCCTACAATGAGCAGTTCTTC.

The J gene is TRBJ2-7, the V gene TRBV25-1, with TRBD1 identical over 10 bases. The V and J ends lost 3 bases and 4 bases, in that order; junction bases with no gene match: 6. The CDR3 extends over 15 amino acids. Germline V CDR1 and CDR2: MGHDK, SYGVNS. The CDR3 DNA follows: TGTGCCAGCAGTGAGCCGGGACAGGGGTCTTACGAGCAGTACTTC. This codes for CASSEPGQGSYEQYF.

This clone has a single count. The chain has TRBV4-1 and TRBJ2-1; D is possibly TRBD2 (6 bases). The length of the CDR3 is 15 residues. CDR1 and CDR2 from the germline V gene are MGHRA and YSYEKL. Deletions cut 2 bases from V and 3 bases from J, with 11 bases between. The CDR3 here is CASSQRWGDYNEQFF. CDR3 nucleotide sequence: TGCGCCAGCAGCCAAAGGTGGGGGGACTACAATGAGCAGTTCTTC.

The chain joins TRBV7-9 to TRBJ1-4; D gene unclear. The CDR3 is made up of 14 amino acids. The V gene's germline CDR1 is SEHNR and CDR2 FQNEAQ (reference sequence). Trimming removed 5 bases at V and 4 bases at J, with 11 bases between. Written as DNA, the CDR3 is TGTGCCAGCAGCGCAAGCCGCATTAATGAAAAACTGTTTTTT. Protein: CASSASRINEKLFF.

The chain is built from TRBV23-1 and TRBJ2-5, with 10 bases matching TRBD2. TRBV23-1 is noted as an ORF with a role that remains uncertain. This CDR3 comprises 15 residues. With V trimmed by 4 bases and J by 1 base, 3 bases remained unmatched. This CDR3 reads CASSLERGGQETQYF. Written as DNA, the CDR3 is TGCGCCAGCAGTCTTGAGCGGGGGGGCCAAGAGACCCAGTACTTC.

This clone was seen a few times. The V and J genes are TRBV27 and TRBJ1-2; no definite D call. Germline CDR1 reads MNHEY; CDR2 reads SMNVEV (reference sequence). Trimming took off 4 bases at V and 1 base at J, with 13 bases between the two ends. The CDR3 is 15 residues long. The CDR3: CASSSDLGYNYGYTF. The CDR3 bases are TGTGCCAGCAGTTCGGATTTGGGCTATAACTATGGCTACACCTTC.

The V call is TRBV6-5, the J call TRBJ2-7; D remains ambiguous. This CDR3 is 14 amino acids long. From germline, CDR1 is MNHEY and CDR2 SVGAGI. V gave up 6 bases and J gave up 3 bases, with 15 bases separating them. The CDR3 is CASSLKVFHYEQYF. The DNA of the CDR3 is TGTGCCAGCAGCCTAAAAGTCTTCCACTACGAGCAGTACTTC.

This clone was counted a single time. This sequence joins TRBV7-9 and TRBJ2-1, with TRBD2 as a possible D gene (6 bases). Germline V gene lookup returns CDR1 SEHNR and CDR2 FQNEAQ (reference sequence). Deletions cut 5 bases from V and 8 bases from J, with 10 bases between. This CDR3 has 12 residues. As DNA, the CDR3 is TGTGCCAGCAGCGGCGGGGTCCATGAGCAGTTCTTC. Residues: CASSGGVHEQFF.

There are a few counts of this clone. The chain links TRBV6-1 to TRBJ1-3; no clear D. Between the trimmed V and J ends, which lost 1 base and 0 bases, there was a span of 7 bases. CDR3 length: 15 residues. Germline CDR1 is MNHNS and CDR2 is SASEGT. The CDR3 protein is CASSEGANSGNTIYF. CDR3 nucleotides: TGTGCCAGCAGTGAAGGGGCGAACTCTGGAAACACCATATATTTT.

This clone was seen a handful of times. The V and J genes are TRBV5-1 and TRBJ2-6, with 12 nucleotides matching TRBD2. Germline CDR1 is SGHRS and CDR2 is YFSETQ. The CDR3 totals 18 residues. The junction had 4 bases not matched to a gene; V was cut back by 3 bases and J by 0 bases. CDR3 sequence: CASSSTSGGDSGANVLTF. As DNA, the CDR3 is TGCGCCAGCAGCTCGACTAGCGGGGGAGACTCTGGGGCCAACGTCCTGACTTTC.

This clone was seen just once. V usage is TRBV27 and J usage is TRBJ1-5; unclear D gene. CDR1 is MNHEY, CDR2 SMNVEV, per germline (reference sequence). Trimming took off 6 bases at V and 0 bases at J, with 18 bases between the two ends. The CDR3 runs to 17 residues. This CDR3 reads CASSPLRGQISNQPQHF. The CDR3 DNA sequence: TGTGCCAGCAGCCCATTAAGAGGGCAAATTAGCAATCAGCCCCAGCATTTT.

This rearrangement joins TRBV7-9 to TRBJ1-1, with 11 bases identical to TRBD1. Germline CDR1 is SEHNR and CDR2 is FQNEAQ (reference sequence). Losses at the gene ends were 5 bases for V and 4 bases for J; bases not matched to a gene: 12. This CDR3 contains 17 residues. The CDR3 bases are TGTGCCAGCAGCCCCCGGTGGCCCGGGACAGGGGGCACTGAAGCTTTCTTT. As protein: CASSPRWPGTGGTEAFF.

This sequence joins TRBV12-2 and TRBJ2-2; TRBD2 is the table's D call, not checked against the DNA. TRBV12-2 is recorded as a pseudogene. This CDR3 contains 18 residues. The chain's CDR3 is CASPPVTSGRVNTGELFF. In DNA, the CDR3 is TGTGCAAGTCCCCCTGTGACTAGCGGGAGGGTGAACACCGGGGAGCTGTTTTTT.

This clone was seen more than once but under ten times. V and J are TRBV5-1 and TRBJ1-4, with D maybe TRBD1 (6 bases). Germline V gene data show CDR1 as SGHRS and CDR2 as YFSETQ. Trimming removed 3 bases at V and 5 bases at J, with 11 bases between. The CDR3 consists of 14 residues. The DNA for the CDR3 is TGCGCCAGCAGCTCTCCCGGACAGAATGAAAAACTGTTTTTT. It yields the protein CASSSPGQNEKLFF.

This chain joins TRBV6-5 and TRBJ2-7; 10 bases are a match to TRBD1. CDR1 is MNHEY, CDR2 SVGAGI, per germline. This CDR3 region has 14 residues. Unmatched junction bases numbered 6, after V lost 8 bases and J lost 2 bases. The CDR3 sequence is CASGDRGLTYEQYF. The CDR3 coding sequence is TGTGCCAGCGGCGACAGGGGGCTGACCTACGAGCAGTACTTC.

This clone was seen only a few times. The CDR3 nucleotides read TGCGCCAGCAGCCTCCGCGCGGGGGAGGGATACTCTGGGGCCAACGTCCTGACTTTC. This gives the protein CASSLRAGEGYSGANVLTF. The rearrangement uses TRBV4-1 and TRBJ2-6; TRBD2 matches 7 bases. Trimming cost V 4 bases and J 0 bases; bases outside gene matches: 12. CDR1 MGHRA and CDR2 YSYEKL come from the germline V gene. This CDR3 contains 19 residues.